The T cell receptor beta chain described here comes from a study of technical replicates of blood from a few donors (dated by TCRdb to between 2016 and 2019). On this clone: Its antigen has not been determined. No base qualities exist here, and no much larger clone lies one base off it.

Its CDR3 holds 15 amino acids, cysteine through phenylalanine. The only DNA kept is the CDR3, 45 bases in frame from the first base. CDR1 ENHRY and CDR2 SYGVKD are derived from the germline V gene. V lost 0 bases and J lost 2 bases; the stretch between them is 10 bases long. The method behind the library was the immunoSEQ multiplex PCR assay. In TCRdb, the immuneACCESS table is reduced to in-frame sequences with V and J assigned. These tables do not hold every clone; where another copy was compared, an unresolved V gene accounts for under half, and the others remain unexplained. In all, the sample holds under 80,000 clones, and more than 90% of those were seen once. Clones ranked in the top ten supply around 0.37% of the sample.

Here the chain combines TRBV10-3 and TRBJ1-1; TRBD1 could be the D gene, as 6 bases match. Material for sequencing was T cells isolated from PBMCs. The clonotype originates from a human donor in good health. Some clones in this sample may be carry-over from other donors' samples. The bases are TGTGCCATCAGTGAGTCGAGGGGACAAAACACTGAAGCTTTCTTT. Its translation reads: CAISESRGQNTEAFF.